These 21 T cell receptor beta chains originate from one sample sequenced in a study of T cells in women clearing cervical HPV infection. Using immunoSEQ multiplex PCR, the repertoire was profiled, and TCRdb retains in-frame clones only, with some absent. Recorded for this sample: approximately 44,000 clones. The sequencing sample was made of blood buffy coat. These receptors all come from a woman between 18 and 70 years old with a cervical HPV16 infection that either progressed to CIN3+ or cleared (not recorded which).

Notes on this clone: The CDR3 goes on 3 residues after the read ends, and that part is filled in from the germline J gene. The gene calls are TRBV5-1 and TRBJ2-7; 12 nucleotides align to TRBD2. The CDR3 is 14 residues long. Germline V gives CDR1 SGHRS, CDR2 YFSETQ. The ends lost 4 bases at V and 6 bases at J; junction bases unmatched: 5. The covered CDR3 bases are TGCGCCAGCAGCCGCGGACTAGCGGGGACCGAG. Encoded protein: CASSRGLAGTE. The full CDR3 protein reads CASSRGLAGTEQYF. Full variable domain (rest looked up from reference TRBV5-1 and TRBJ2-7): KAGVTQTPRYLIKTRGQQVTLSCSPISGHRSVSWYQQTPGQGLQFLFEYFSETQRNKGNFPGRFSGRQFSNSRSEMNVSTLELGDSALYLCASSRGLAGTEQYFGPGTRLTVT.

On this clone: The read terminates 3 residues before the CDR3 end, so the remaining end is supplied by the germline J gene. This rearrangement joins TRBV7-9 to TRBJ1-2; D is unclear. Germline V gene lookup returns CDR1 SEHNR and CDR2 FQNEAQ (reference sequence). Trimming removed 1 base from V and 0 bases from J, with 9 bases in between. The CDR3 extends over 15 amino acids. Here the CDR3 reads CASSLGSLTNYGYTF. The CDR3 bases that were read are TGTGCCAGCAGCTTAGGTTCACTGACTAACTATGGC.

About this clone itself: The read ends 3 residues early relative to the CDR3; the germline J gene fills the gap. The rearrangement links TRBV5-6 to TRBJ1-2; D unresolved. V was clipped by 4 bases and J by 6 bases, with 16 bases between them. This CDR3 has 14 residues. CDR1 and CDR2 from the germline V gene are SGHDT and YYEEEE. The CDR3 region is CASSPQSGRDGYTF. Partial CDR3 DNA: TGTGCCAGCAGCCCCCAATCGGGGAGGGATGGC.

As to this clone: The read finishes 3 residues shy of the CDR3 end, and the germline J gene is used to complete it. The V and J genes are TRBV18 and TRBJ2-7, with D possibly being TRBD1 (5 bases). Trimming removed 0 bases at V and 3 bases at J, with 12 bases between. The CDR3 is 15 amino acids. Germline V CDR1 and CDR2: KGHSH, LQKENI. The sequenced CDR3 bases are TGTGCCAGCTCACCACCGGCAGGGTCGGTCTACGAG. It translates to CASSPPAGSVYE. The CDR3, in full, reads CASSPPAGSVYEQYF.

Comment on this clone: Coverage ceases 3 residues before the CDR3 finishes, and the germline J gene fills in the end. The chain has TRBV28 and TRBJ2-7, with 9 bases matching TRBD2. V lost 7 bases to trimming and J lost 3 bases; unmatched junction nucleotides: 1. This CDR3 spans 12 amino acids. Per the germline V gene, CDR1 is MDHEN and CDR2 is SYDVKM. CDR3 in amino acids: CASKREDYEQYF. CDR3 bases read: TGTGCCAGCAAGCGGGAGGACTACGAG.

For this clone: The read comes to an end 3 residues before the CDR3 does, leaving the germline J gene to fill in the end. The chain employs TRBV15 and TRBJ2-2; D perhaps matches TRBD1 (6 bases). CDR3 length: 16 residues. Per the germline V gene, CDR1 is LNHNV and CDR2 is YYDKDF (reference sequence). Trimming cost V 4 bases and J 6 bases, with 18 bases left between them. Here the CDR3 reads CATSTGHGKGAGELFF. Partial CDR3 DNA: TGTGCCACCAGCACAGGACACGGGAAGGGGGCCGGGGAG.

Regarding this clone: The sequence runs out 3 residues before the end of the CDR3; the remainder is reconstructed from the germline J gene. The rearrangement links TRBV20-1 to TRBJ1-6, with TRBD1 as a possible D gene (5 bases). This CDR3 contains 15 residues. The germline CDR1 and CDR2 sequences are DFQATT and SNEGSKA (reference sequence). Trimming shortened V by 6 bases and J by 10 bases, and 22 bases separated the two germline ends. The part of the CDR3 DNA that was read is TGCAGTGCGATCCTCACAGGAGAGAAAAACTCACCC. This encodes CSAILTGEKNSP. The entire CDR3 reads CSAILTGEKNSPLHF.

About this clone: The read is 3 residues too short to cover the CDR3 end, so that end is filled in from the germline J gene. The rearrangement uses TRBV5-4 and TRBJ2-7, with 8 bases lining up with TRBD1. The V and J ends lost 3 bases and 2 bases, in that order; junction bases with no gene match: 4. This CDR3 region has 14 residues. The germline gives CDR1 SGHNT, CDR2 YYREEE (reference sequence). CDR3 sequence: CASSWGQVPYEQYF. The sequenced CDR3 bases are TGTGCCAGCAGCTGGGGACAGGTACCCTACGAG.

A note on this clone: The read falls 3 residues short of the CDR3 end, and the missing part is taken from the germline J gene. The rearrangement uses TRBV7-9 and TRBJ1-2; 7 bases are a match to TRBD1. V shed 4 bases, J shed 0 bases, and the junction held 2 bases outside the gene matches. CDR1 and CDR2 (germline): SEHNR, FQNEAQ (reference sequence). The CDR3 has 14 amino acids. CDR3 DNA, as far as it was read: TGTGCCAGCAGCTCTCAGGGGGCTAACTATGGC. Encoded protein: CASSSQGANYG. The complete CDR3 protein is CASSSQGANYGYTF.

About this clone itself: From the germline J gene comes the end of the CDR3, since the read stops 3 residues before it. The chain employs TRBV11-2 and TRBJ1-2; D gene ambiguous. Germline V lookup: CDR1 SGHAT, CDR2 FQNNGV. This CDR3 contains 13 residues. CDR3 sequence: CASSLESSGPYTF. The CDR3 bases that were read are TGTGCCAGCAGCTTGGAATCTAGCGGGCCC. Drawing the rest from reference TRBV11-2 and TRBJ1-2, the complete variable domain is EAGVAQSPRYKIIEKRQSVAFWCNPISGHATLYWYQQILGQGPKLLIQFQNNGVVDDSQLPKDRFSAERLKGVDSTLKIQPAKLEDSAVYLCASSLESSGPYTFGSGTRLTVV.

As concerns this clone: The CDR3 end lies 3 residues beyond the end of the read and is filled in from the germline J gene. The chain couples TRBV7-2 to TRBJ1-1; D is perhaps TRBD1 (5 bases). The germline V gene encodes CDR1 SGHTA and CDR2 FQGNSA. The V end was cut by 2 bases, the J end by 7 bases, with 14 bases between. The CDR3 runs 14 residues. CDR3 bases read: TGTGCCAGCAGCTTACCGAGGGGCGGGGTTGAA. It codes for CASSLPRGGVE. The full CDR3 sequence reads CASSLPRGGVEAFF.

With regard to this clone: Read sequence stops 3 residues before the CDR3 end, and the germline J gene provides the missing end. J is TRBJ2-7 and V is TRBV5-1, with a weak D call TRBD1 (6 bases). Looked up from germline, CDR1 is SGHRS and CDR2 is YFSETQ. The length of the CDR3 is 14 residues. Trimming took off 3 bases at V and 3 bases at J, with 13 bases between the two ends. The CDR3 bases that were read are TGCGCCAGCAGCTCCGAGGGGACAAACTACGAG. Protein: CASSSEGTNYE. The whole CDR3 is CASSSEGTNYEQYF.

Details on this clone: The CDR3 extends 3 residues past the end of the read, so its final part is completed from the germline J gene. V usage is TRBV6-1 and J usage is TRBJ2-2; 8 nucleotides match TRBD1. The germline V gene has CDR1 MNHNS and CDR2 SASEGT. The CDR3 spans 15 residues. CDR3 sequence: CASSEAYRGDSPLFF. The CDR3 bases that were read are TGTGCCAGCAGTGAAGCTTACAGGGGGGATTCACCG.

CDR3 DNA, as far as it was read: TGCAGCGTTGGGATGACTAAAGAGACC. Translating it yields CSVGMTKET. The CDR3 in its entirety is CSVGMTKETQYF. This rearrangement joins TRBV29-1 to TRBJ2-5; possibly TRBD2 for D (5 bases). The read terminates 3 residues ahead of where the CDR3 ends, so the germline J gene completes it. Deletions cut 4 bases from V and 3 bases from J, with 9 bases between. This CDR3 contains 12 residues. Germline values: CDR1 SQVTM, CDR2 ANQGSEA.

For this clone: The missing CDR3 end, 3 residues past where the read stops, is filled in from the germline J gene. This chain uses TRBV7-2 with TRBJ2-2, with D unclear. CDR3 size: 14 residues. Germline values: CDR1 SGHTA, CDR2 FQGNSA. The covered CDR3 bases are TGTGCCAGCAGCTTTAATCAAGGGTATTCACCG. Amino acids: CASSFNQGYSP. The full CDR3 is CASSFNQGYSPLFF.

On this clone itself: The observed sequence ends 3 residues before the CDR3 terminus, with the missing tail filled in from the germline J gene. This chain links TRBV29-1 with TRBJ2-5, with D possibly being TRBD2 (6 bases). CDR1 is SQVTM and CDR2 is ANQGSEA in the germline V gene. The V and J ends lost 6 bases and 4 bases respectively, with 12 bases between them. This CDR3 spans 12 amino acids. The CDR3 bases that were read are TGCAGCGTCCTAACCGGGGGAGAGACC. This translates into CSVLTGGET. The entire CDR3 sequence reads CSVLTGGETQYF.

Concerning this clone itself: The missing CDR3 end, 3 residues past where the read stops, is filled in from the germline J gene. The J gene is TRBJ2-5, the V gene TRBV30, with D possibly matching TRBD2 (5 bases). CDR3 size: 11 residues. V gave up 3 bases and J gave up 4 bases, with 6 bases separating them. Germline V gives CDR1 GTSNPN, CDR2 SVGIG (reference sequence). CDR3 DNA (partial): TGTGCCTGGAGCCGGGGAGAGACC. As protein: CAWSRGET. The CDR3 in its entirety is CAWSRGETQYF.

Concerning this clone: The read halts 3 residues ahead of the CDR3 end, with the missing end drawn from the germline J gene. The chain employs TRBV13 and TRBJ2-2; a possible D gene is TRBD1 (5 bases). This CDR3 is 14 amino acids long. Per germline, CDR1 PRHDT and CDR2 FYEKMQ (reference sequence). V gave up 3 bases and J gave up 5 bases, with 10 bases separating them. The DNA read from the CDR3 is TGTGCCAGCAGCTTCGATCAGGGAACCGGGGAG. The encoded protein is CASSFDQGTGE. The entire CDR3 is CASSFDQGTGELFF.

CDR3 region: CASSSTGGPSPLFF. The covered CDR3 bases are TGTGCCAGCAGCTCCACAGGGGGCCCTTCACCG. The chain couples TRBV7-3 to TRBJ2-2, with TRBD1 identical over 9 bases. The read terminates 3 residues before the CDR3 end, so the remaining end is supplied by the germline J gene. The CDR3 is made up of 14 amino acids. Germline assignment: CDR1 SGHTA and CDR2 FQGTGA.

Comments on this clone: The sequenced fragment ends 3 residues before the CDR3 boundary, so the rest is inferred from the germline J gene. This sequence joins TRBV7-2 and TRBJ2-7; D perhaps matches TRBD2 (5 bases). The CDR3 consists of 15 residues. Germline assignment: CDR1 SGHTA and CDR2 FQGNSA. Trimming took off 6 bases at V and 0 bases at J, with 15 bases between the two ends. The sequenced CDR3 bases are TGTGCCAGCAGTTTCGGACTGGCCGTCTCCTACGAG. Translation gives CASSFGLAVSYE. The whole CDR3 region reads CASSFGLAVSYEQYF. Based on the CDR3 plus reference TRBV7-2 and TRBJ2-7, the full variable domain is GAGVSQSPSNKVTEKGKDVELRCDPISGHTALYWYRQSLGQGLEFLIYFQGNSAPDKSGLPSDRFSAERTGGSVSTLTIQRTQQEDSAVYLCASSFGLAVSYEQYFGPGTRLTVT.

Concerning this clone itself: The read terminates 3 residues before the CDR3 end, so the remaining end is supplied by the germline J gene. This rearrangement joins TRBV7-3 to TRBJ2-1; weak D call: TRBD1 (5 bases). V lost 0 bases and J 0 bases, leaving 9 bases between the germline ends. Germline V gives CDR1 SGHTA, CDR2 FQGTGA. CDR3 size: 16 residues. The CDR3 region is CASSLTGQGSYNEQFF. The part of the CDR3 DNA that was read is TGTGCCAGCAGCTTAACGGGGCAGGGCTCCTACAATGAG. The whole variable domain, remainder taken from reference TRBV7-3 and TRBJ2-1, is GAGVSQTPSNKVTEKGKYVELRCDPISGHTALYWYRQSLGQGPEFLIYFQGTGAADDSGLPNDRFFAVRPEGSVSTLKIQRTERGDSAVYLCASSLTGQGSYNEQFFGPGTRLTVL.